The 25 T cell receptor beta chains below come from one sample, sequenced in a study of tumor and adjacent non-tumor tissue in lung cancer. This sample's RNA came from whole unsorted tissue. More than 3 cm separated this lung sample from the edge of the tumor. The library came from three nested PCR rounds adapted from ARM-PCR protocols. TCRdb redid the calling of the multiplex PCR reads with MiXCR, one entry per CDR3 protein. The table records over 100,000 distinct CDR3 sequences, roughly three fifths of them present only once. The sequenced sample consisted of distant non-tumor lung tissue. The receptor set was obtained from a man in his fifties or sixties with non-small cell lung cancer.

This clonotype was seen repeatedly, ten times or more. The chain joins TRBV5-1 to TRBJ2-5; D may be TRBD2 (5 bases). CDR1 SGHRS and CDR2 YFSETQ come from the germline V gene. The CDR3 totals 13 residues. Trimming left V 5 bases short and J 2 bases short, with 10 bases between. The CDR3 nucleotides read TGCGCCAGCAGGAAGAGGACTCAAGAGACCCAGTACTTC. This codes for CASRKRTQETQYF.

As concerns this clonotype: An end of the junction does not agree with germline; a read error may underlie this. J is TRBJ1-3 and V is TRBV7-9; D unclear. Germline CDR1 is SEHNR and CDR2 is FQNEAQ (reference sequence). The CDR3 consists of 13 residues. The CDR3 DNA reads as TGTGCCAGCAGCTTAGAAACTGGAAGCACCATATATTTT. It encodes CASSLETGSTIYF.

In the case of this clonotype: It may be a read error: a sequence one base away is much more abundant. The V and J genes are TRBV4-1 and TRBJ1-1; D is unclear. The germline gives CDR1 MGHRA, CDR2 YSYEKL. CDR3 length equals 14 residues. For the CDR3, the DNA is TGCGCCAGCAACCAAATCTTGGGCGGCACTGAAGCTTTCTTT. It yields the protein CASNQILGGTEAFF.

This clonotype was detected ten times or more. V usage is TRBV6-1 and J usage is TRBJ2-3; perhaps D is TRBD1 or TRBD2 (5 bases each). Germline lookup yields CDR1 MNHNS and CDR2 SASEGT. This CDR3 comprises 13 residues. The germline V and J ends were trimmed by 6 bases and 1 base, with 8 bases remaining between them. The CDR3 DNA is TGTGCCAGCAGGGGACGAGGCACAGATACGCAGTATTTT. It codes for CASRGRGTDTQYF.

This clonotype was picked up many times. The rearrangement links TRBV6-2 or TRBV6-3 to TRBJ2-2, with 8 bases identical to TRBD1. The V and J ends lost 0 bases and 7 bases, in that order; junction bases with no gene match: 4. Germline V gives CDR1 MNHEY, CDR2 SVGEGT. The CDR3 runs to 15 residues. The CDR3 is CASSYSRGPGGELFF. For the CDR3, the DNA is TGTGCCAGCAGTTACTCCAGGGGGCCGGGCGGGGAGCTGTTTTTT.

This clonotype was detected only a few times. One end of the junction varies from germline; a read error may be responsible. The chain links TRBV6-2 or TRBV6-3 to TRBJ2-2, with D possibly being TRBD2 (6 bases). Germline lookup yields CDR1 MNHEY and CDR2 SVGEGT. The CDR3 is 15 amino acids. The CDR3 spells CASRIGKANTGGLFF. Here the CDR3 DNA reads TGTGCCAGCAGAATAGGGAAGGCGAACACCGGGGGGCTGTTTTTT.

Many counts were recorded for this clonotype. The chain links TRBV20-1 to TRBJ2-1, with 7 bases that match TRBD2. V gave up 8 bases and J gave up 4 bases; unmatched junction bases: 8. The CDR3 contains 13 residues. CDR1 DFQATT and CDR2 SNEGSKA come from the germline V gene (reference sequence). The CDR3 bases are TGCAGTTTCCCCGGGGGGAGTTACAATGAGCAGTTCTTC. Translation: CSFPGGSYNEQFF.

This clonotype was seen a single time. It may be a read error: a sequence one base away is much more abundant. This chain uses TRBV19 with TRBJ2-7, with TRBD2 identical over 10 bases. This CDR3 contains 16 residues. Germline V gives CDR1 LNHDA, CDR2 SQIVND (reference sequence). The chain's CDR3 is CASSILPASGRYEEYF. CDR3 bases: TGTGCCAGTAGTATACTTCCGGCTAGCGGGAGATACGAGGAGTACTTC.

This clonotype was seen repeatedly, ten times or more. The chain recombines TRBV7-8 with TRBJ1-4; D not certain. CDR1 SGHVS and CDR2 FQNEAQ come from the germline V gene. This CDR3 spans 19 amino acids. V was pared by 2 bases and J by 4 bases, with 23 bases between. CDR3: CASSLWPGSNLQNNEKLFF. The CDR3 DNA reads TGTGCCAGCAGCTTATGGCCGGGGTCAAACCTTCAAAATAATGAAAAACTGTTTTTT.

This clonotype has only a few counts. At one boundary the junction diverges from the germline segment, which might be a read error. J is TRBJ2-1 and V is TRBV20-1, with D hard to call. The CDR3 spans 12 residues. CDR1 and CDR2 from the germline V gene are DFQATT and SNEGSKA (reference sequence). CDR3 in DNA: TGCAGTGCTAGGGGGTTGGGGAATGGGCAGTTCTTC. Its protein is CSARGLGNGQFF.

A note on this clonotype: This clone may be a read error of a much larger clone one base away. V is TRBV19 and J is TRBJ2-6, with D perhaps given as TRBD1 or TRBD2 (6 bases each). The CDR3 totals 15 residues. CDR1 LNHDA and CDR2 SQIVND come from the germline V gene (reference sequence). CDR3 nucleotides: TGTGCCAGTAGTCAGCCGGGGGCTGGGGTCAACGTCCTGACTTTC. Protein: CASSQPGAGVNVLTF.

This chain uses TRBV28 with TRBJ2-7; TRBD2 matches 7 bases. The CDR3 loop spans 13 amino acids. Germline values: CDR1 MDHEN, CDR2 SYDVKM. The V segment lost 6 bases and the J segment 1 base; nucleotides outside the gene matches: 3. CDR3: CASRRGGSYEQYF. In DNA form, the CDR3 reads TGTGCCAGCAGGCGGGGAGGGTCCTACGAGCAGTACTTC. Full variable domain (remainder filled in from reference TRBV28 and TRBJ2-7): DVKVTQSSRYLVKRTGEKVFLECVQDMDHENMFWYRQDPGLGLRLIYFSYDVKMKEKGDIPEGYSVSREKKERFSLILESASTNQTSMYLCASRRGGSYEQYFGPGTRLTVT.

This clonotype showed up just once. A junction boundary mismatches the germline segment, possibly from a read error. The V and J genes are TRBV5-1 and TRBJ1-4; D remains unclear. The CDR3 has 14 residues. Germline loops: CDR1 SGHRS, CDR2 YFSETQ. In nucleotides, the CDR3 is TGCGCCAGCAGCTTGATAAATGGTGATGAAAAGCTGTTTTTT. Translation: CASSLINGDEKLFF.

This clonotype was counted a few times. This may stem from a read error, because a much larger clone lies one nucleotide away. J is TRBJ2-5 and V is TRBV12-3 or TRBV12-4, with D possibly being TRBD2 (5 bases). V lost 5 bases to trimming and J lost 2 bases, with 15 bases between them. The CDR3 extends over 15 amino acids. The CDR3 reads CASSTRGWPQETQYF. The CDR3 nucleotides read TGTGCCAGCAGTACCCGGGGATGGCCACAAGAGACCCAGTACTTC.

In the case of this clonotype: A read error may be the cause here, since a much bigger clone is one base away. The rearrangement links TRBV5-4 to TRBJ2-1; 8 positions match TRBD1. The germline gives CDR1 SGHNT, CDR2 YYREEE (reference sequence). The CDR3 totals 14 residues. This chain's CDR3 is CAISSGGIRNEQFF. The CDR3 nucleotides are TGTGCCATCAGCTCAGGGGGCATTCGAAATGAGCAGTTCTTC. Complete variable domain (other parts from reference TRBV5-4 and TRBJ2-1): ETGVTQSPTHLIKTRGQQVTLRCSSQSGHNTVSWYQQALGQGPQFIFQYYREEENGRGNFPPRFSGLQFPNYSSELNVNALELDDSALYLCAISSGGIRNEQFFGPGTRLTVL.

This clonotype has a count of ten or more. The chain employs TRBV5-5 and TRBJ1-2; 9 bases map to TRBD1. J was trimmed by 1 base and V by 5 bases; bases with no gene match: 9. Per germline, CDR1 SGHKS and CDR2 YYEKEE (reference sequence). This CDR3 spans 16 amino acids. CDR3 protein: CASSPQGAKINYGYTF. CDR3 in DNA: TGTGCCAGCAGTCCACAGGGGGCGAAAATTAACTATGGCTACACCTTC.

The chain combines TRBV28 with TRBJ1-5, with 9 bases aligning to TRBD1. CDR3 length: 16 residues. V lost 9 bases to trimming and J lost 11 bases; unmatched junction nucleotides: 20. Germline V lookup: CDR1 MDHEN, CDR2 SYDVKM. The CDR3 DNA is TGTGCCAGGAGAAGAAGGGGACAGGGAGAGAGGCAGTCCCAGCATTTT. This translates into CARRRRGQGERQSQHF.

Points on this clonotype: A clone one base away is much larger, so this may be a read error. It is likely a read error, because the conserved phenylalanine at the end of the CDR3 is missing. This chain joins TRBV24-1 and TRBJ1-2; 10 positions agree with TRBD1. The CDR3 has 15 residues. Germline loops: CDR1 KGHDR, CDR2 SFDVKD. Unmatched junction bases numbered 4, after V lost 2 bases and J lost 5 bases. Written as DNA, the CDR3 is TGTGCCACCAGTGATTCCGGGACAGGGGAATATGGCTACACCTTA. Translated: CATSDSGTGEYGYTL.

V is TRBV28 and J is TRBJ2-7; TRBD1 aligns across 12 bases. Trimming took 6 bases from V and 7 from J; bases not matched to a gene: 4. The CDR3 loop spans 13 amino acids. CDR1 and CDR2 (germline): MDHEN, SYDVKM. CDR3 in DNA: TGTGCCAGCAGGGGACAGGGGGCTATTGAGCAGTACTTC. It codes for CASRGQGAIEQYF.

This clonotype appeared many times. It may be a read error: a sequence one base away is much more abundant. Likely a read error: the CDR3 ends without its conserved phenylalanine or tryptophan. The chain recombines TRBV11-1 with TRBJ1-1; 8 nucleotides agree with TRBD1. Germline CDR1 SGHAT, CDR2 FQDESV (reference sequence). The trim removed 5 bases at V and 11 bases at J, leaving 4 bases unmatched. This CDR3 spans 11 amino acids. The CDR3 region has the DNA TGTGCCAGCAGCACCAGGGGGCTTGCTTTCCTT. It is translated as CASSTRGLAFL.

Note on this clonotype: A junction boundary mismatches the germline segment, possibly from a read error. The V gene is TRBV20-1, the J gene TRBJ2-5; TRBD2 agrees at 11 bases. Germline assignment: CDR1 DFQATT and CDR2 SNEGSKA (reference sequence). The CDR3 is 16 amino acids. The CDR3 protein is CSASEPSGRLGETQCF. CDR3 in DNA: TGCAGTGCTAGTGAGCCTAGCGGGAGGTTGGGGGAGACCCAGTGCTTC.

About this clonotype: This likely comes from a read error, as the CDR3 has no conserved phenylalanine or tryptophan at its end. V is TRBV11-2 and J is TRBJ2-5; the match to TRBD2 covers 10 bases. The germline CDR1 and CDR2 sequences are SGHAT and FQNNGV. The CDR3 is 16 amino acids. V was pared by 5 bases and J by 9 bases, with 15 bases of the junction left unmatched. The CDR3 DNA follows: TGTGCCAGCAGCCCCCGTACTAGCGGGGTGGGGGAACCCCAGTACTAC. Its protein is CASSPRTSGVGEPQYY.

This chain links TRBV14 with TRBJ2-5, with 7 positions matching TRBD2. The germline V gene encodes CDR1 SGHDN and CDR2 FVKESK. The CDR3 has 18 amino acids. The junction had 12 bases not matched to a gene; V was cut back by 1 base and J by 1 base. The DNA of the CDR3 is TGTGCCAGCAGCCAAGCATCAGGCGGGGGTTCCTTCCAAGAGACCCAGTACTTC. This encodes CASSQASGGGSFQETQYF.

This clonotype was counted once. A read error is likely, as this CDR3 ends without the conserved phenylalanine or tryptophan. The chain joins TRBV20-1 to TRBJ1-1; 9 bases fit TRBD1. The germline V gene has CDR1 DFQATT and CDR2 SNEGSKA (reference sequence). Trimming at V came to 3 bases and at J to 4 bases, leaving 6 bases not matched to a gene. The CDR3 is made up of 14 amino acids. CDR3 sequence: CSASESTGGTEAFL. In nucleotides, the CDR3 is TGCAGTGCTAGTGAGTCGACAGGGGGCACTGAAGCTTTCCTT.

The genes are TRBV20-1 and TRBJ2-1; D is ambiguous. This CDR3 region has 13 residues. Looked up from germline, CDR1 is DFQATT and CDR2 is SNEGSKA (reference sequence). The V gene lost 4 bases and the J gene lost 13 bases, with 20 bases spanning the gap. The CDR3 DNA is TGCAGTGCTACCCTCCCGATCAACCAGGACCAGTTCTTC. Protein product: CSATLPINQDQFF.